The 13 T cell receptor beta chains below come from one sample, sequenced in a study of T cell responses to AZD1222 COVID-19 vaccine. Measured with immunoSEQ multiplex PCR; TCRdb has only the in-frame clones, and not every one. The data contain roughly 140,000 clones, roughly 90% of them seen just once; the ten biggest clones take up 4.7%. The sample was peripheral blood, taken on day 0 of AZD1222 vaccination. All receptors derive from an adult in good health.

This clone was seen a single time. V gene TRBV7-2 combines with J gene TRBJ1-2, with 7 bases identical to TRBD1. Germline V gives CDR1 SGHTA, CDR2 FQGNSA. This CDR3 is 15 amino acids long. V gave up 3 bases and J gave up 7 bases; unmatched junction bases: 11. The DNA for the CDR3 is TGTGCCAGCAGCTTTACCCGTCGACAGGGCCGTGGCTACACCTTC. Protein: CASSFTRRQGRGYTF.

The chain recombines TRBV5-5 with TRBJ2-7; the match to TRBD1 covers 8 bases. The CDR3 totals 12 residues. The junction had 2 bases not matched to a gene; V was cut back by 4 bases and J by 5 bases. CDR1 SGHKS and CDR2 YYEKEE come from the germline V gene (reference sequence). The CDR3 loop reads CASSPDRDEQYF. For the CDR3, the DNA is TGTGCCAGCAGCCCGGACAGGGACGAGCAGTACTTC. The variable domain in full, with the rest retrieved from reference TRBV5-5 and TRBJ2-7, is DAGVTQSPTHLIKTRGQQVTLRCSPISGHKSVSWYQQVLGQGPQFIFQYYEKEERGRGNFPDRFSARQFPNYSSELNVNALLLGDSALYLCASSPDRDEQYFGPGTRLTVT.

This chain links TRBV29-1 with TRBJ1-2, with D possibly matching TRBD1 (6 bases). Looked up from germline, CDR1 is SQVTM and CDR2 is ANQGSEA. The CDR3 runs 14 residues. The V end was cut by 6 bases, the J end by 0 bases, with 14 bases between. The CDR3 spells CSVTGTPTNYGYTF. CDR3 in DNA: TGCAGCGTCACCGGGACACCTACTAACTATGGCTACACCTTC.

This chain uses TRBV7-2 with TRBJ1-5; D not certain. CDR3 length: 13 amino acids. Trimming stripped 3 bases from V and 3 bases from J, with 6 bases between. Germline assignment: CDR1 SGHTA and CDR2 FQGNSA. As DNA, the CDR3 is TGTGCCAGCAGCTTTCTCCTCAATCAGCCCCAGCATTTT. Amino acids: CASSFLLNQPQHF.

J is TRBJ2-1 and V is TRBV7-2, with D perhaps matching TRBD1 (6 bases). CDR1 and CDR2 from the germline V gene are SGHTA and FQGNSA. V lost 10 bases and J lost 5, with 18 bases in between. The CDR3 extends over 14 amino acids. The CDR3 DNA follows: TGTGCCACTCAGGCAGGGGTTCCCAACAATGAGCAGTTCTTC. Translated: CATQAGVPNNEQFF.

CDR3: CAWSGGGEQFF. CDR3 DNA sequence: TGTGCCTGGAGCGGGGGAGGTGAGCAGTTCTTC. The chain links TRBV30 to TRBJ2-1; tentative D call: TRBD2 (6 bases). Per germline, CDR1 GTSNPN and CDR2 SVGIG (reference sequence). The CDR3 length is 11 residues. V was pared by 3 bases and J by 9 bases, with 9 bases between. Full variable domain (rest looked up from reference TRBV30 and TRBJ2-1): SQTIHQWPATLVQPVGSPLSLECTVEGTSNPNLYWYRQAAGRGLQLLFYSVGIGQISSEVPQNLSASRPQDRQFILSSKKLLLSDSGFYLCAWSGGGEQFFGPGTRLTVL.

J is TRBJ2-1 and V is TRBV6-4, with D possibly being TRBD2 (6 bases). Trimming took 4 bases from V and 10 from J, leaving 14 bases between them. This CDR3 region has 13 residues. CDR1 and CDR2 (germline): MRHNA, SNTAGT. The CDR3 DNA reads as TGTGCCAGCAGTGCTAGCGAATCGCAGGAGCAGTTCTTC. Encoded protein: CASSASESQEQFF.

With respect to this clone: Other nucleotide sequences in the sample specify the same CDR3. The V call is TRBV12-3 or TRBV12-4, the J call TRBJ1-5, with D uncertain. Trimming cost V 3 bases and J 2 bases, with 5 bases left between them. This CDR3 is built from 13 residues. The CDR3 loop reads CASSFQGNQPQHF. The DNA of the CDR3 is TGTGCCAGCAGTTTTCAGGGCAATCAGCCCCAGCATTTT.

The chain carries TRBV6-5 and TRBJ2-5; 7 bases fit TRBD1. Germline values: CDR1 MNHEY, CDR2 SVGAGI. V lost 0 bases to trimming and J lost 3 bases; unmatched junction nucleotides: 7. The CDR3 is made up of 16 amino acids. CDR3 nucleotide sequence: TGTGCCAGCAGTTACTCGAGACCTGACAGGGAAGAGACCCAGTACTTC. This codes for CASSYSRPDREETQYF.

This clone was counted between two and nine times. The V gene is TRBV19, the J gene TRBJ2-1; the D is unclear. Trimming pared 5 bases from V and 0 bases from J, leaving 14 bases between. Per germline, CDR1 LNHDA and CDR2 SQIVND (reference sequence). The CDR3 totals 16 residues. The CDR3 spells CASSAVGRSSYNEQFF. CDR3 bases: TGTGCCAGTAGTGCCGTTGGGCGGTCCTCCTACAATGAGCAGTTCTTC.

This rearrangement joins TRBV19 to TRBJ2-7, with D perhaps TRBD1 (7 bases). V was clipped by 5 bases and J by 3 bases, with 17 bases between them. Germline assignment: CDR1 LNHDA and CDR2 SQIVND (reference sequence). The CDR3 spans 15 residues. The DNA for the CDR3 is TGTGCCAGTAGTCCAGGGGGGCAGGGGTTCTACGAGCAGTACTTC. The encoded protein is CASSPGGQGFYEQYF.

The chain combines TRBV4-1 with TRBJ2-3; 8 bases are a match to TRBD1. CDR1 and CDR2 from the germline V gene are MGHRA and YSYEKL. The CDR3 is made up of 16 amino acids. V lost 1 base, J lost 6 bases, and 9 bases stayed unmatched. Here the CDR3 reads CASSQGDRGPLDTQYF. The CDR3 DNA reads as TGCGCCAGCAGCCAAGGCGACAGGGGACCGCTGGATACGCAGTATTTT.

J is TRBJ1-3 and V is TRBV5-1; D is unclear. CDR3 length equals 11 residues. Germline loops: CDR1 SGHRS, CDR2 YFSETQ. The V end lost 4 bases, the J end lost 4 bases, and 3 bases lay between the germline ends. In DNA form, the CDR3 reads TGCGCCAGCAGCGGCGGAAACACCATATATTTT. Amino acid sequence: CASSGGNTIYF.